The entry below describes one TCR beta chain. Unmatched junction bases numbered 10, after V lost 6 bases and J lost 7 bases. CDR1 and CDR2 from the germline V gene are MGHDK and SYGVNS. The CDR3 length is 16 residues. This specimen comes from a study of blood T cell repertoires in COVID-19. Study-level information: The United States, Italy and Spain supplied acute and convalescent COVID-19 samples. PBMCs, B-cell-depleted T cells, or T cells were the source of the cDNA or gDNA that made up the material.

Study processing details: Amplification with reference gene primers provided the estimates of nucleated cell counts. The assay was immunoSEQ multiplex PCR, and TCRdb's table has in-frame clones only and misses some. D and trimming were read from the DNA, whereas the V and J calls and clone size are those reported in that table. The data hold about 24,000 clones, with 89% observed a single time. This sequence joins TRBV25-1 and TRBJ2-1; 12 bases are a match to TRBD2. The sample comprised peripheral blood. The source of this sequence is a human donor in a cohort sampled during active COVID-19. The CDR3 loop reads CASRPTSGGRGNEQFF. The CDR3 nucleotides are TGTGCCAGCAGGCCGACTAGCGGGGGCCGGGGGAATGAGCAGTTCTTC. Supplemented by reference TRBV25-1 and TRBJ2-1, the full variable domain reads EADIYQTPRYLVIGTGKKITLECSQTMGHDKMYWYQQDPGMELHLIHYSYGVNSTEKGDLSSESTVSRIRTEHFPLTLESARPSHTSQYLCASRPTSGGRGNEQFFGPGTRLTVL.